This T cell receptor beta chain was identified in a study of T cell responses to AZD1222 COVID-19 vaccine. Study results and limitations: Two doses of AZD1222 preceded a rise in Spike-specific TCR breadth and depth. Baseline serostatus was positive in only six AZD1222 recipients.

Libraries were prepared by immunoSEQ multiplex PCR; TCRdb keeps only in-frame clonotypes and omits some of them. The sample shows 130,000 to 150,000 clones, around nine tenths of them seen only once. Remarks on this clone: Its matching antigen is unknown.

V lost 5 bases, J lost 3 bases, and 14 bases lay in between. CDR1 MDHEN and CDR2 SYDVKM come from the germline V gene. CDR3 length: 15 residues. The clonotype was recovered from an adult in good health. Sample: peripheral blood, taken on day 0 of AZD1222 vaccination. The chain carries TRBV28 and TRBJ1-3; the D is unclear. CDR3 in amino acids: CASSLDSRRGNTIYF. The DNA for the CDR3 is TGTGCCAGCAGTCTTGACTCCCGACGTGGAAACACCATATATTTT.